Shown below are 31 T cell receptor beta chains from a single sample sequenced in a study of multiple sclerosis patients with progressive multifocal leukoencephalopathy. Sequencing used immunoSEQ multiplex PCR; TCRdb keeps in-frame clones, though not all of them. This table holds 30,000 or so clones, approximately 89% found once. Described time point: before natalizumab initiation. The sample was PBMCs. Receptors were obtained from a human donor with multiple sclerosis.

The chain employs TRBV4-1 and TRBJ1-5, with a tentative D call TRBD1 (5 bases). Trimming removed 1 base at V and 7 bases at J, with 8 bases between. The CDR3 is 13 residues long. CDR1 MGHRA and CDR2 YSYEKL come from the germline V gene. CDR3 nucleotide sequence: TGCGCCAGCAGCCAAGTTTGGGGCCAGCCCCAGCATTTT. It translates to CASSQVWGQPQHF.

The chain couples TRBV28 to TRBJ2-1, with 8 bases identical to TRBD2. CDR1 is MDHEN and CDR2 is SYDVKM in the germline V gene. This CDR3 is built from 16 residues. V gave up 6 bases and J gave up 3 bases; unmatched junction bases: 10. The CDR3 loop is CASRGAGGVIYNEQFF. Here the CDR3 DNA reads TGTGCCAGCAGAGGGGCGGGGGGCGTTATCTACAATGAGCAGTTCTTC.

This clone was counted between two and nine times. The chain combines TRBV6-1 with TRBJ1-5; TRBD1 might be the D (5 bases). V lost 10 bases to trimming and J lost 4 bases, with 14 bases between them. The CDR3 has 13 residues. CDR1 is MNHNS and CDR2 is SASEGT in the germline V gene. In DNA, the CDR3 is TGTGCCACAAAACCAGCAGGGAATCAGCCCCAGCATTTT. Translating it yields CATKPAGNQPQHF.

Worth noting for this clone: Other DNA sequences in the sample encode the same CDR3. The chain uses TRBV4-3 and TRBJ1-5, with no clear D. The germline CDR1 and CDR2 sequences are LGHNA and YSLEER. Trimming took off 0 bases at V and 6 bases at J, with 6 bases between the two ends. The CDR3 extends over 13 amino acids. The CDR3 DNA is TGCGCCAGCAGCCAAGAACGTGGTCAGCCCCAGCATTTT. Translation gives CASSQERGQPQHF.

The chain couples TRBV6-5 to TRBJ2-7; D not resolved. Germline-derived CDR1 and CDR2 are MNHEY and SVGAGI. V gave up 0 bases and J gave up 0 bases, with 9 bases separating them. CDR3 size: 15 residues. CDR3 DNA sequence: TGTGCCAGCAGTTACTCAGAGGTTAGCTCCTACGAGCAGTACTTC. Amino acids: CASSYSEVSSYEQYF.

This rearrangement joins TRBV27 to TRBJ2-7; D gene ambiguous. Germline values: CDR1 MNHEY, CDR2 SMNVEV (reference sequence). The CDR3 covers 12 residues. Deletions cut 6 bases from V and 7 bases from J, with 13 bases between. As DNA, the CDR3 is TGTGCCAGCAGCCCACTTGAAGGAGAGCAGTACTTC. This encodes CASSPLEGEQYF.

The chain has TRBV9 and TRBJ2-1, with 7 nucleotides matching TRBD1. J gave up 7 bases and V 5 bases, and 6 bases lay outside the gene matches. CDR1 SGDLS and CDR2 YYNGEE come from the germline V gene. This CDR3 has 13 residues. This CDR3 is CASRGGPGNEQFF. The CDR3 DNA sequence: TGTGCCAGCAGAGGGGGCCCTGGGAATGAGCAGTTCTTC. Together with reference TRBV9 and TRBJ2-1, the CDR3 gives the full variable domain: DSGVTQTPKHLITATGQRVTLRCSPRSGDLSVYWYQQSLDQGLQFLIQYYNGEERAKGNILERFSAQQFPDLHSELNLSSLELGDSALYFCASRGGPGNEQFFGPGTRLTVL.

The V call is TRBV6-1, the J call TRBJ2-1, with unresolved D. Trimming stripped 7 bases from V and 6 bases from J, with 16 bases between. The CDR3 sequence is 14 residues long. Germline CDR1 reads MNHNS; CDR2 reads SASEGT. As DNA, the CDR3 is TGTGCCAGCATTACCACGCCTACTGTCAATGAGCAGTTCTTC. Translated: CASITTPTVNEQFF.

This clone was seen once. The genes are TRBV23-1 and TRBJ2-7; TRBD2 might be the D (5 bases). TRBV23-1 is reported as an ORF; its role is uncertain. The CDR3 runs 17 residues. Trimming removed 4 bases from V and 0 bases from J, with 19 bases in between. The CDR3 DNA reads TGCGCCAGCAGTCCCCAGGCCTGGCGGAGGAGCTCCTACGAGCAGTACTTC. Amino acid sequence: CASSPQAWRRSSYEQYF.

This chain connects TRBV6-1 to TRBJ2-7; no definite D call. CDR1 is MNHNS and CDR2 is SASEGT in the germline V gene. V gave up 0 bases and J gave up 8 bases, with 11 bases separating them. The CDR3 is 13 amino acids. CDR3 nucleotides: TGTGCCAGCAGTGAAGCGGCACTATGGAAGCAGTACTTC. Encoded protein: CASSEAALWKQYF.

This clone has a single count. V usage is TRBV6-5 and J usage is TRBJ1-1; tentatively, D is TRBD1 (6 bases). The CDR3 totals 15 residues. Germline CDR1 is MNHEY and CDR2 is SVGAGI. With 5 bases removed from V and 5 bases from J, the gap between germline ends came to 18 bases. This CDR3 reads CASSAVQGKETEAFF. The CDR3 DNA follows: TGTGCCAGCAGTGCCGTCCAGGGGAAGGAGACTGAAGCTTTCTTT.

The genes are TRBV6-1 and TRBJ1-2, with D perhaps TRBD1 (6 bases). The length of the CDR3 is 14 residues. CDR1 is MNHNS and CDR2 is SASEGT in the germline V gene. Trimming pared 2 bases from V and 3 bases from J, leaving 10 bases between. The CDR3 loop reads CASSERGRDYGYTF. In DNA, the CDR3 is TGTGCCAGCAGTGAAAGGGGGAGGGACTATGGCTACACCTTC.

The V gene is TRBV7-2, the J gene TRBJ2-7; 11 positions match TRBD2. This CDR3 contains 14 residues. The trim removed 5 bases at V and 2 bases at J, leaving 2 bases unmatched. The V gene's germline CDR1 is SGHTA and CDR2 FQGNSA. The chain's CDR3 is CASSQGLAAYEQYF. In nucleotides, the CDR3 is TGTGCCAGCAGCCAGGGACTAGCGGCCTACGAGCAGTACTTC.

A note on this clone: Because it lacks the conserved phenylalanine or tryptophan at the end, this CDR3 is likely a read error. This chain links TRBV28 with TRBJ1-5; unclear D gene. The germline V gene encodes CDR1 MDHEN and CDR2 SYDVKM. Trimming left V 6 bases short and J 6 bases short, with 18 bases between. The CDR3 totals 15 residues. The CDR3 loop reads CASSVPRRVGQPQHL. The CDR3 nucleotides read TGTGCCAGCAGCGTTCCCCGCCGGGTCGGTCAGCCCCAGCATCTT.

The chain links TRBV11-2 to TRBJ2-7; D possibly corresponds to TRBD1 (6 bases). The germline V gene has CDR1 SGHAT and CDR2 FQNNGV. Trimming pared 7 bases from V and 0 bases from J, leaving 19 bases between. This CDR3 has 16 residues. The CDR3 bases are TGTGCCAGCACCCAGGGGACGGGGCTCAGCTCCTACGAGCAGTACTTC. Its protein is CASTQGTGLSSYEQYF.

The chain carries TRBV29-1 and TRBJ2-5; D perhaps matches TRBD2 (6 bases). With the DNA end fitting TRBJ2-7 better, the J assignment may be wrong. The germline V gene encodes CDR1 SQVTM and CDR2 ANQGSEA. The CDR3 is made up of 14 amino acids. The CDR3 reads CSVSLVRRAYEQYF. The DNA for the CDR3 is TGCAGCGTGAGCCTGGTAAGGAGGGCCTACGAGCAGTACTTC.

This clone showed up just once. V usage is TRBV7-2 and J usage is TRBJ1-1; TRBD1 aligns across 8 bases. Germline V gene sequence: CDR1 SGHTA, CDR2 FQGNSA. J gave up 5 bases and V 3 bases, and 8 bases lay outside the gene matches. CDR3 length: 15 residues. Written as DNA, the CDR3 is TGTGCCAGCAGCTTCAAACAGGGGGGAGGGACTGAAGCTTTCTTT. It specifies CASSFKQGGGTEAFF. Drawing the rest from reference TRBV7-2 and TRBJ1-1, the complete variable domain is GAGVSQSPSNKVTEKGKDVELRCDPISGHTALYWYRQSLGQGLEFLIYFQGNSAPDKSGLPSDRFSAERTGGSVSTLTIQRTQQEDSAVYLCASSFKQGGGTEAFFGQGTRLTVV.

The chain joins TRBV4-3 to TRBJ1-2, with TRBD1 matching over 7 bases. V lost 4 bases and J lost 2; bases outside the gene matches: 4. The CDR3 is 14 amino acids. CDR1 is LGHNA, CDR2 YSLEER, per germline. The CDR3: CASSRGGQNYGYTF. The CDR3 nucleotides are TGCGCCAGCAGCCGAGGGGGACAGAACTATGGCTACACCTTC.

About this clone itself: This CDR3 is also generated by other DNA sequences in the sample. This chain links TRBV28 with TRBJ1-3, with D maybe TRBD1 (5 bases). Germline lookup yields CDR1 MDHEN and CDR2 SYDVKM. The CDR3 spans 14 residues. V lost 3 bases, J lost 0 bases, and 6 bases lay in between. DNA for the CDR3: TGTGCCAGCAGTTTGGGGGGCTCTGGAAACACCATATATTTT. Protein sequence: CASSLGGSGNTIYF.

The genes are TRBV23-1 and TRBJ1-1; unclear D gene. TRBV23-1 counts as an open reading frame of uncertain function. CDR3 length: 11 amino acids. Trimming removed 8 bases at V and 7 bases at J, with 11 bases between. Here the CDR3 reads CASVPSIEAFF. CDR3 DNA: TGCGCCAGCGTCCCGAGTATTGAAGCTTTCTTT.

The CDR3 loop is CASLDSFSENGYTF. For the CDR3, the DNA is TGTGCCAGCTTGGACAGTTTTTCGGAGAACGGCTACACCTTC. V usage is TRBV28 and J usage is TRBJ1-2; tentative D call: TRBD1 (6 bases). The germline V and J ends were trimmed by 8 bases and 8 bases, with 21 bases remaining between them. There are 14 residues in the CDR3. Per germline, CDR1 MDHEN and CDR2 SYDVKM.

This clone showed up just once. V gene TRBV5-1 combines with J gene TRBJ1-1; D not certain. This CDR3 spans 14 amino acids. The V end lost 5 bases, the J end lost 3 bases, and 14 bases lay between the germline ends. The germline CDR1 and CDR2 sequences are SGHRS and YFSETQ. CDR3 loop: CASSNSAGYTEAFF. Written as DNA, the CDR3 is TGCGCCAGCAGTAACTCTGCAGGATACACTGAAGCTTTCTTT.

The CDR3 DNA sequence: TGTGCCAGCAGCTTGGGACAGAGAGGAGATACGCAGTATTTT. This encodes CASSLGQRGDTQYF. The rearrangement links TRBV5-4 to TRBJ2-3; D perhaps matches TRBD1 (5 bases). Germline CDR1 is SGHNT and CDR2 is YYREEE (reference sequence). The V end lost 0 bases, the J end lost 5 bases, and 10 bases lay between the germline ends. The CDR3 spans 14 residues.

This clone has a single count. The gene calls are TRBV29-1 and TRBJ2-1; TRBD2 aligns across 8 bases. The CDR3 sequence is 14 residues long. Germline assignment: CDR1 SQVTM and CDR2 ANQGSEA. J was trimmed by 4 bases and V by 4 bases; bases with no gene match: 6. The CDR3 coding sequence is TGCAGCGTTGGGGCGCGCGGGGGGTACAATGAGCAGTTCTTC. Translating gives CSVGARGGYNEQFF.

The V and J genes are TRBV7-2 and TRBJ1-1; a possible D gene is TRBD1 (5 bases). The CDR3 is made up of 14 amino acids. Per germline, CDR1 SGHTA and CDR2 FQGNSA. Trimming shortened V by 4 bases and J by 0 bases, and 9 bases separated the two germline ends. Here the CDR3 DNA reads TGTGCCAGCAGCTCCGGACACTTGAACACTGAAGCTTTCTTT. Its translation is CASSSGHLNTEAFF.

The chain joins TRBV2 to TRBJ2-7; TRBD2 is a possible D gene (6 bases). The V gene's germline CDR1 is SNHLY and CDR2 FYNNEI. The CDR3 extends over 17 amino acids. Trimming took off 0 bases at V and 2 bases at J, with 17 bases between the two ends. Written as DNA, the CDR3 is TGTGCCAGCAGTGAAGCGCTTGGGGGAGGCCGCACCTACGAGCAGTACTTC. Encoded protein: CASSEALGGGRTYEQYF.

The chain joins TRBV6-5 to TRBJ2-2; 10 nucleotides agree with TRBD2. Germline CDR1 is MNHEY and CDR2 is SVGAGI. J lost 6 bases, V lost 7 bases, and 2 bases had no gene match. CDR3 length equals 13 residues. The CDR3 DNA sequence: TGTGCCAGCACGCTAGCGGGAGCCGGGGAGCTGTTTTTT. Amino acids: CASTLAGAGELFF.

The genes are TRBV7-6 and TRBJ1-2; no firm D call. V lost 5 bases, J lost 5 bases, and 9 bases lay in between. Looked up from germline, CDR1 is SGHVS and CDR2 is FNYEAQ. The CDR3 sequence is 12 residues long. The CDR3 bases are TGTGCCAGCAGCCCCGGGGATTATGGCTACACCTTC. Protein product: CASSPGDYGYTF.

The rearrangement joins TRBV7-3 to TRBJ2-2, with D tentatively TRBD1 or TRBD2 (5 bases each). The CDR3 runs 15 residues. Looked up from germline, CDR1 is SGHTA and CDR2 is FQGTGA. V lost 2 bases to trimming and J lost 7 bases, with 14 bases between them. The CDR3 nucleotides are TGTGCCAGCAGCTTACTAGGCCCGAGGGGCGGGGAGCTGTTTTTT. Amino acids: CASSLLGPRGGELFF.

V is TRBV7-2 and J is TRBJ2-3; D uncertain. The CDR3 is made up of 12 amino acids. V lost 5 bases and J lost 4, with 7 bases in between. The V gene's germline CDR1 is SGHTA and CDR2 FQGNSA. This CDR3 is CASSPLSDTQYF. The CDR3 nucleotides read TGTGCCAGCAGCCCCCTCTCAGATACGCAGTATTTT.

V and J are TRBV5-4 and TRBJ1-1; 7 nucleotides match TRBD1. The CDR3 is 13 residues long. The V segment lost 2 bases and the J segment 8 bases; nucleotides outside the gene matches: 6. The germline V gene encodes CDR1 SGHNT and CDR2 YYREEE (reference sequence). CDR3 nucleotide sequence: TGTGCCAGCAGCTTTCATGGGACAGCAGAAGCTTTCTTT. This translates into CASSFHGTAEAFF.